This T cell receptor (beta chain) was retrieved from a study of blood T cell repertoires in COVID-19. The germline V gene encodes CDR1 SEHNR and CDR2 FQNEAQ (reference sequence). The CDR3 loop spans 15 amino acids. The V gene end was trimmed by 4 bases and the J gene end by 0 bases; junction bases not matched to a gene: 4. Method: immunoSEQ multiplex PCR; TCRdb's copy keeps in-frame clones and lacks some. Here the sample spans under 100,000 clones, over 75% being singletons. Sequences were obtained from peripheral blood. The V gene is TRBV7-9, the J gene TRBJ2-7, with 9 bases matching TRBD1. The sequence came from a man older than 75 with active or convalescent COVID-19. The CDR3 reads CASSSRGQGSYEQYF. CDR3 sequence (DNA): TGTGCCAGCAGCTCCCGGGGACAGGGCTCCTACGAGCAGTACTTC.